A selection of T cell receptor beta chains follows, all from one sample in a study of blood T cells in healthy people across ages. In TCRdb, the 5' RACE reads were re-called with MiXCR into one record per CDR3 protein. Of 1,300,000 or so distinct CDR3 sequences listed, around 55% are singletons. The specimen sequenced was blood. These receptors all stem from a man aged 18 to 29 in good health. Each CDR3 is given with its conserved first and last residue. Each record gives: clone size, J gene, V gene, D gene, CDR3 protein, CDR3 DNA. D genes are given only for firm matches. The size of a clone is reported for some rows only, either as once, few or many, or as a class for expanded clones.

size: few; J: TRBJ1-2; V: TRBV27; D: -; CDR3: CASAGGGDGYTF; DNA: TGTGCCAGCGCCGGGGGTGGGGATGGCTACACCTTC
size: -; J: TRBJ2-3; V: TRBV27; D: -; CDR3: CASSPRGAPQDTQYF; DNA: TGTGCCAGCTCCCCTCGGGGGGCCCCGCAAGATACGCAGTATTTT
size: -; J: TRBJ1-1; V: TRBV12-3/TRBV12-4; D: -; CDR3: CASSSRGIRDTEAFF; DNA: TGTGCCAGCAGTTCTCGGGGAATTAGGGACACTGAAGCTTTCTTT
size: -; J: TRBJ2-6; V: TRBV5-6; D: -; CDR3: CASSLTAAEANVLTF; DNA: TGTGCCAGCAGCCTGACGGCCGCTGAGGCCAACGTCCTGACTTTC
size: -; J: TRBJ2-1; V: TRBV12-3/TRBV12-4; D: TRBD2; CDR3: CASSFGGVPHNEQFF; DNA: TGTGCCAGCAGTTTCGGGGGGGTCCCCCACAATGAGCAGTTCTTC
size: -; J: TRBJ1-4; V: TRBV6-6; D: -; CDR3: CASSYYVGGTRNEKLFF; DNA: TGTGCCAGCAGTTACTATGTAGGTGGCACCCGCAATGAAAAACTGTTTTTT
size: -; J: TRBJ2-5; V: TRBV29-1; D: TRBD1; CDR3: CSERDRGPEYF; DNA: TGCAGCGAACGGGACAGGGGGCCGGAGTACTTC
size: -; J: TRBJ1-4; V: TRBV6-2/TRBV6-3; D: TRBD1; CDR3: CASRPPQYRGNNEKLFF; DNA: TGTGCCAGCAGACCGCCACAGTACAGGGGAAATAATGAAAAACTGTTTTTT
size: once; J: TRBJ2-5; V: TRBV7-2; D: -; CDR3: CASSLNFGYQETQYF; DNA: TGTGCCAGCAGCTTAAATTTTGGGTACCAAGAGACCCAGTACTTC
size: -; J: TRBJ2-5; V: TRBV29-1; D: -; CDR3: CSVGRLLKETQYF; DNA: TGCAGCGTTGGTCGGCTACTAAAAGAGACCCAGTACTTC
size: -; J: TRBJ1-2; V: TRBV29-1; D: TRBD1; CDR3: CSVEDGGGRSYGYTF; DNA: TGCAGCGTTGAAGATGGAGGGGGCCGCTCCTATGGCTACACCTTC
size: -; J: TRBJ1-1; V: TRBV6-2/TRBV6-3; D: -; CDR3: CASSPTATEAFF; DNA: TGTGCCAGCAGCCCGACAGCGACTGAAGCTTTCTTT
size: -; J: TRBJ2-1; V: TRBV5-1; D: TRBD2; CDR3: CASSLVLAGGTEQFF; DNA: TGCGCCAGCAGCTTGGTACTAGCGGGAGGAACTGAGCAGTTCTTC
size: -; J: TRBJ1-1; V: TRBV11-2; D: TRBD1; CDR3: CASSPGQLMNTEAFF; DNA: TGTGCCAGCAGCCCGGGACAGTTAATGAACACTGAAGCTTTCTTT
size: -; J: TRBJ2-7; V: TRBV11-2; D: -; CDR3: CASSLEPTGRTYEQYF; DNA: TGTGCCAGCAGCTTAGAGCCGACAGGCCGCACCTACGAGCAGTACTTC
size: -; J: TRBJ2-7; V: TRBV6-5; D: TRBD1; CDR3: CATIDRAAYEQYF; DNA: TGTGCCACCATAGACAGGGCAGCCTACGAGCAGTACTTC
size: -; J: TRBJ2-7; V: TRBV4-1; D: TRBD2; CDR3: CASSPGLAGVVQAYEQYF; DNA: TGTGCCAGCAGCCCCGGACTAGCGGGTGTAGTACAGGCCTACGAGCAGTACTTC
size: -; J: TRBJ2-5; V: TRBV7-9; D: TRBD1; CDR3: CASSWGDRGRETQYF; DNA: TGTGCCAGCAGCTGGGGGGACAGGGGGCGAGAGACCCAGTACTTC
size: -; J: TRBJ2-7; V: TRBV12-3/TRBV12-4; D: -; CDR3: CASRRGPSSYEQYF; DNA: TGTGCCAGCAGAAGGGGCCCAAGCTCCTACGAGCAGTACTTC
size: -; J: TRBJ1-4; V: TRBV5-1; D: TRBD1; CDR3: CASSPRRGGEKLFF; DNA: TGCGCCAGCAGCCCCCGCAGGGGGGGTGAAAAACTGTTTTTT
size: -; J: TRBJ1-2; V: TRBV14; D: TRBD1; CDR3: CASRKTQGASGGYTF; DNA: TGTGCCAGCAGGAAAACGCAGGGGGCCAGTGGTGGCTACACCTTC
size: -; J: TRBJ2-1; V: TRBV11-2; D: -; CDR3: CASSSGGPQFF; DNA: TGTGCCAGCAGCTCAGGAGGGCCTCAGTTCTTC
size: -; J: TRBJ1-4; V: TRBV29-1; D: TRBD1; CDR3: CSVDRGREGNEKLFF; DNA: TGCAGCGTTGACAGGGGGCGCGAGGGTAATGAAAAACTGTTTTTT
size: -; J: TRBJ2-7; V: TRBV14; D: -; CDR3: CASSIRQGGEQYF; DNA: TGTGCCAGCAGCATACGACAGGGAGGCGAGCAGTACTTC
size: few; J: TRBJ2-1; V: TRBV4-2; D: -; CDR3: CASSPIVTPEGTVQFF; DNA: TGTGCCAGCAGCCCCATTGTGACACCGGAGGGCACCGTGCAGTTCTTC
size: -; J: TRBJ2-5; V: TRBV10-3; D: TRBD1; CDR3: CAISESLDRDKETQYF; DNA: TGTGCCATCAGTGAGTCCCTCGACAGGGATAAAGAGACCCAGTACTTC
size: -; J: TRBJ1-1; V: TRBV10-3; D: -; CDR3: CATRAPGDTEAFF; DNA: TGTGCCACCAGGGCCCCGGGGGATACTGAAGCTTTCTTT
size: -; J: TRBJ2-3; V: TRBV4-1; D: -; CDR3: CASSPETTDTQYF; DNA: TGCGCCAGCAGCCCCGAGACCACAGATACGCAGTATTTT
size: once; J: TRBJ2-3; V: TRBV20-1; D: -; CDR3: CSAARKGGDTQYF; DNA: TGCAGTGCTGCCCGGAAGGGCGGCGATACGCAGTATTTT
size: -; J: TRBJ1-4; V: TRBV20-1; D: -; CDR3: CSARDARGLFF; DNA: TGCAGTGCTAGAGATGCCAGGGGTCTGTTTTTT
size: -; J: TRBJ2-7; V: TRBV9; D: -; CDR3: CASSPGPALEQYF; DNA: TGTGCCAGCAGCCCCGGACCAGCCTTGGAGCAGTACTTC
size: -; J: TRBJ2-3; V: TRBV4-2; D: TRBD1; CDR3: CASSQETGILDTQYF; DNA: TGTGCCAGCAGCCAAGAGACAGGGATTTTAGATACGCAGTATTTT
size: -; J: TRBJ2-3; V: TRBV6-5; D: TRBD1; CDR3: CASSWYRGRTDTQYF; DNA: TGTGCCAGCAGTTGGTACAGGGGCCGTACAGATACGCAGTATTTT
size: -; J: TRBJ1-2; V: TRBV20-1; D: TRBD1; CDR3: CSARRMGQGNYGYTF; DNA: TGCAGTGCTAGAAGAATGGGACAGGGTAACTATGGCTACACCTTC
size: few; J: TRBJ2-3; V: TRBV7-6; D: -; CDR3: CASSLVGGKSTDTQYF; DNA: TGTGCCAGCAGCTTAGTTGGTGGCAAAAGCACAGATACGCAGTATTTT
size: -; J: TRBJ1-4; V: TRBV29-1; D: TRBD1; CDR3: CSVVGDRGRGNEKLFF; DNA: TGCAGCGTTGTGGGGGACAGGGGAAGGGGTAATGAAAAACTGTTTTTT
size: -; J: TRBJ2-2; V: TRBV4-1; D: -; CDR3: CASSQGGYTGELFF; DNA: TGCGCCAGCAGCCAAGGGGGGTACACCGGGGAGCTGTTTTTT
size: -; J: TRBJ2-7; V: TRBV7-6; D: -; CDR3: CASSSKAQGGGEQYF; DNA: TGTGCCAGCAGCTCGAAGGCACAGGGAGGGGGCGAGCAGTACTTC
size: -; J: TRBJ2-7; V: TRBV18; D: TRBD2; CDR3: CASSPPRGKRGLYEQYF; DNA: TGTGCCAGCTCACCACCGAGGGGAAAGCGGGGCCTATACGAGCAGTACTTC
size: -; J: TRBJ1-1; V: TRBV4-3; D: -; CDR3: CASSPTMGNTEAFF; DNA: TGCGCCAGCAGCCCGACAATGGGGAACACTGAAGCTTTCTTT
size: -; J: TRBJ2-1; V: TRBV3-1; D: TRBD2; CDR3: CASSQRIFGGIPNEQFF; DNA: TGTGCCAGCAGCCAACGTATCTTCGGGGGGATTCCCAATGAGCAGTTCTTC
size: -; J: TRBJ1-6; V: TRBV7-2; D: TRBD1; CDR3: CASSKRQQTGDYNSPLHF; DNA: TGTGCCAGCAGCAAAAGACAACAAACAGGGGATTATAATTCACCCCTCCACTTT